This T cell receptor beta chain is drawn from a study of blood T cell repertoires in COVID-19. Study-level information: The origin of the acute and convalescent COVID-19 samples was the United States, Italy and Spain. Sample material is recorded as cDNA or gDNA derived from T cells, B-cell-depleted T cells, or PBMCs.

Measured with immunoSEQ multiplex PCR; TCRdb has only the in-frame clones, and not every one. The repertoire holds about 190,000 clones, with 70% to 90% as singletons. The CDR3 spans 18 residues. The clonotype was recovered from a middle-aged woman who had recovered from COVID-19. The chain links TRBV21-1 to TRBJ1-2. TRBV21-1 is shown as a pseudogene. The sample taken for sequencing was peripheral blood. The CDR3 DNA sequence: TGTGCCAGCAGCTCCCACCGGGAGCCCCCCGGAGATAACTATGGCTACACCTTC. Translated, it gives CASSSHREPPGDNYGYTF.